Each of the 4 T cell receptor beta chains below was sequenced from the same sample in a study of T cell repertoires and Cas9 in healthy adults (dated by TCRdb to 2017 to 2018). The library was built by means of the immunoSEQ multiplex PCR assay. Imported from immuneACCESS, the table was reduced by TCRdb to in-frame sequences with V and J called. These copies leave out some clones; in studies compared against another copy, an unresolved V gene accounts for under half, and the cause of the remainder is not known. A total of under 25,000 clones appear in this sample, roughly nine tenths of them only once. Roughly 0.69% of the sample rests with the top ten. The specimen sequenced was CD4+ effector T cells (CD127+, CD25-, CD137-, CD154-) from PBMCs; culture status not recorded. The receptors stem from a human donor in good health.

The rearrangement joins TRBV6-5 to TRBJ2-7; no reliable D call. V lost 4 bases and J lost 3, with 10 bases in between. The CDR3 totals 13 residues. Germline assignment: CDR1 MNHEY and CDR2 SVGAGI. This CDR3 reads CASSLGPNYEQYF. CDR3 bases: TGTGCCAGCAGTTTAGGACCGAACTACGAGCAGTACTTC.

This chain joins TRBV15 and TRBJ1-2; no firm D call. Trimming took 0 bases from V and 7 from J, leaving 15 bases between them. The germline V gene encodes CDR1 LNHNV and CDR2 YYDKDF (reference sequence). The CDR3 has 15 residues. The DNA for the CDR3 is TGTGCCACCAGCAGAGATCTGGAACCTATGGGTGGCTACACCTTC. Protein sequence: CATSRDLEPMGGYTF.

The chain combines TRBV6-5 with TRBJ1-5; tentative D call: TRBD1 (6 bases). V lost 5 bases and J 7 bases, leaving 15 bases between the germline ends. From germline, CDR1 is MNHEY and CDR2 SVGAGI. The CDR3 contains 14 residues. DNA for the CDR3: TGTGCCAGCAGTCCCGGAGGGGGGAGACAGCCCCAGCATTTT. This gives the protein CASSPGGGRQPQHF.

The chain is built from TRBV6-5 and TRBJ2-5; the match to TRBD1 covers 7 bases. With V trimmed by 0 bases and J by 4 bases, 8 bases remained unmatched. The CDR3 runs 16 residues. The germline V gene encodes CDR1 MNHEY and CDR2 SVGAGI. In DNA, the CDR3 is TGTGCCAGCAGTTACTCGGACAGGCGGGTAGTAGAGACCCAGTACTTC. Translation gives CASSYSDRRVVETQYF.